The 23 T cell receptor beta chains in this list originate from one sample, sequenced in a study of cytomegalovirus exposure and HLA in healthy donors (TCRdb year 2017). Receptor amplification or capture employed the immunoSEQ multiplex PCR assay. TCRdb obtained this table from immuneACCESS and retained in-frame rearrangements with V and J assigned. These tables miss some clones; where compared with another copy, unresolved V genes account for less than half of the shortfall, and the remainder is unexplained. This sample lists approximately 120,000 clones; over 90% were detected once. The biggest ten clones account for roughly 1.2% of the sample. Sequences were obtained from PBMCs. The source of these receptors is a woman aged 18-29 years in good health and CMV-seronegative.

CDR3 DNA sequence: TGTGCCAGCAGCTTAGACAGACTCGTAGCGGGGTATTGGAATGAGCAGTTCTTC. Protein sequence: CASSLDRLVAGYWNEQFF. This sequence joins TRBV11-2 and TRBJ2-1; 8 nucleotides agree with TRBD2. CDR3 length: 18 residues. The V segment lost 0 bases and the J segment 7 bases; nucleotides outside the gene matches: 14. Germline CDR1 and CDR2: SGHAT and FQNNGV.

The chain couples TRBV5-1 to TRBJ1-4, with 7 bases fitting TRBD1. With 4 bases clipped from V and 3 bases from J, the junction kept 6 bases outside the gene matches. This CDR3 has 15 residues. Germline V gene data show CDR1 as SGHRS and CDR2 as YFSETQ. CDR3 residues: CASSARQGANEKLFF. For the CDR3, the DNA is TGCGCCAGCAGCGCTCGACAGGGTGCTAATGAAAAACTGTTTTTT.

This chain uses TRBV7-9 with TRBJ2-7, with D perhaps matching TRBD1 (6 bases). The germline V gene has CDR1 SEHNR and CDR2 FQNEAQ (reference sequence). The CDR3 length is 14 residues. V shed 0 bases and J shed 8 bases, with 14 bases lying between them. CDR3 DNA: TGTGCCAGCAGCTTAGCCGCCGGACAGTCCAAGCAGTACTTC. It translates to CASSLAAGQSKQYF.

Comments on this clone: At one end, the junction sequence differs from germline, possibly due to a read error. The chain links TRBV5-1 to TRBJ2-3, with 9 nucleotides matching TRBD2. This CDR3 has 15 residues. The germline V gene has CDR1 SGHRS and CDR2 YFSETQ. The CDR3 coding sequence is TGCGCCAGCAGCGGGGAAGCGGGAGGCTCAGATACGCTGTATTTT. Encoded protein: CASSGEAGGSDTLYF.

V is TRBV10-3 and J is TRBJ2-3; TRBD1 aligns across 8 bases. The CDR3 has 15 residues. J gave up 8 bases and V 3 bases, and 10 bases lay outside the gene matches. The V gene's germline CDR1 is ENHRY and CDR2 SYGVKD. DNA of the CDR3: TGTGCCATCAGTGACTCGACAGGGGCCCGTGGTACGCAGTATTTT. As protein: CAISDSTGARGTQYF.

This chain uses TRBV10-2 with TRBJ2-3; D is possibly TRBD2 (5 bases). The CDR3 has 15 residues. CDR1 WSHSY and CDR2 SAAADI come from the germline V gene. The V gene lost 7 bases and the J gene lost 2 bases, with 16 bases spanning the gap. The CDR3 DNA is TGCGCCAGCAAAACGGGAATAGGCCCCACAGATACGCAGTATTTT. Translating it yields CASKTGIGPTDTQYF.

The chain has TRBV5-1 and TRBJ2-7; 7 bases are shared with TRBD1. Losses at the gene ends were 0 bases for V and 6 bases for J; bases not matched to a gene: 6. The CDR3 is 14 amino acids. CDR1 and CDR2 from the germline V gene are SGHRS and YFSETQ. The CDR3 region is CASSLGGQSGEQYF. The CDR3 DNA is TGCGCCAGCAGCTTGGGGGGACAGTCTGGCGAGCAGTACTTC.

This chain uses TRBV28 with TRBJ2-3; 7 bases fit TRBD1. The germline CDR1 and CDR2 sequences are MDHEN and SYDVKM. This CDR3 region has 18 residues. Germline trimming cut 6 bases from V and 0 bases from J; bases unmatched to any gene: 15. CDR3 sequence reads: CASSSTGASFSSTDTQYF. CDR3 sequence (DNA): TGTGCCAGCAGCTCCACAGGGGCCTCTTTTTCTAGCACAGATACGCAGTATTTT. The full variable domain, in which reference TRBV28 and TRBJ2-3 provide the parts outside the CDR3, is DVKVTQSSRYLVKRTGEKVFLECVQDMDHENMFWYRQDPGLGLRLIYFSYDVKMKEKGDIPEGYSVSREKKERFSLILESASTNQTSMYLCASSSTGASFSSTDTQYFGPGTRLTVL.

The V and J genes are TRBV5-1 and TRBJ1-2; a possible D gene is TRBD1 (5 bases). With 0 bases removed from V and 5 bases from J, the gap between germline ends came to 11 bases. Germline assignment: CDR1 SGHRS and CDR2 YFSETQ. The CDR3 consists of 14 residues. DNA for the CDR3: TGCGCCAGCAGCTTGGAAGGGGTGGTGTATGGCTACACCTTC. This encodes CASSLEGVVYGYTF. The full variable domain, with the rest looked up from reference TRBV5-1 and TRBJ1-2, is KAGVTQTPRYLIKTRGQQVTLSCSPISGHRSVSWYQQTPGQGLQFLFEYFSETQRNKGNFPGRFSGRQFSNSRSEMNVSTLELGDSALYLCASSLEGVVYGYTFGSGTRLTVV.

The chain couples TRBV6-1 to TRBJ2-3; 7 bases agree with TRBD1. V shed 4 bases, J shed 3 bases, and the junction held 7 bases outside the gene matches. This CDR3 has 15 amino acids. Germline CDR1 MNHNS, CDR2 SASEGT. The CDR3 loop is CASSAWGQSTDTQYF. The CDR3 DNA follows: TGTGCCAGCAGTGCATGGGGACAGTCGACAGATACGCAGTATTTT.

The chain combines TRBV5-4 with TRBJ2-7; 11 nucleotides match TRBD2. The CDR3 totals 15 residues. Germline CDR1 and CDR2: SGHNT and YYREEE (reference sequence). Trimming at V came to 4 bases and at J to 4 bases, leaving 7 bases not matched to a gene. In DNA form, the CDR3 reads TGTGCCAGCAGCCTATCTAGCGGGGGGTCTTACGAGCAGTACTTC. Its translation is CASSLSSGGSYEQYF.

V and J are TRBV19 and TRBJ2-5; tentatively, D is TRBD2 (6 bases). V dropped 10 bases and J dropped 5 bases, with 17 bases sitting between them. Looked up from germline, CDR1 is LNHDA and CDR2 is SQIVND (reference sequence). This CDR3 comprises 13 residues. DNA for the CDR3: TGTGCCACTTCGGGACTCTTTAGGGAGACCCAGTACTTC. Its translation: CATSGLFRETQYF.

The chain joins TRBV10-2 to TRBJ2-5, with a weak D call TRBD2 (6 bases). This CDR3 region has 12 residues. Germline lookup yields CDR1 WSHSY and CDR2 SAAADI. Trimming took off 8 bases at V and 2 bases at J, with 9 bases between the two ends. The DNA of the CDR3 is TGCGCCAGCGCTAGCGAGCAAGAGACCCAGTACTTC. Translating gives CASASEQETQYF.

The chain joins TRBV5-1 to TRBJ1-1; maybe TRBD1 (6 bases). The V end was cut by 0 bases, the J end by 3 bases, with 15 bases between. The CDR3 covers 16 residues. Germline CDR1 and CDR2: SGHRS and YFSETQ. CDR3 DNA: TGCGCCAGCAGCTTGGACTGGACAGCTTTGGACACTGAAGCTTTCTTT. It encodes CASSLDWTALDTEAFF.

The chain links TRBV29-1 to TRBJ2-5; D possibly corresponds to TRBD2 (6 bases). Trimming pared 8 bases from V and 5 bases from J, leaving 12 bases between. Per germline, CDR1 SQVTM and CDR2 ANQGSEA. This CDR3 contains 11 residues. CDR3 protein: CSSSGGETQYF. The CDR3 bases are TGCAGCTCCAGTGGGGGGGAGACCCAGTACTTC.

CDR3 DNA: TGTGCCACCTACCGACAGGGGCGAGCAGACTCCTACGAGCAGTACTTC. This sequence encodes CATYRQGRADSYEQYF. The V and J genes are TRBV28 and TRBJ2-7, with 8 bases identical to TRBD1. The CDR3 has 16 residues. V lost 10 bases and J lost 0; bases outside the gene matches: 14. Germline V gives CDR1 MDHEN, CDR2 SYDVKM.

Points on this clone: The sample contains more than one DNA sequence encoding this CDR3. This chain joins TRBV7-3 and TRBJ1-1; the D is unclear. Germline V lookup: CDR1 SGHTA, CDR2 FQGTGA. Between the trimmed V and J ends, which lost 0 bases and 1 base, there was a span of 6 bases. This CDR3 is built from 14 residues. The CDR3 protein is CASSLTGGNTEAFF. The CDR3 DNA is TGTGCCAGCAGCTTAACGGGAGGGAACACTGAAGCTTTCTTT.

The chain couples TRBV20-1 to TRBJ2-7, with D possibly being TRBD2 (6 bases). Trimming left V 4 bases short and J 9 bases short, with 10 bases between. Germline V gene sequence: CDR1 DFQATT, CDR2 SNEGSKA (reference sequence). This CDR3 is 10 amino acids long. The CDR3 DNA sequence: TGCAGTGCTATAGGGAGGTGGCAGTACTTC. As protein: CSAIGRWQYF.

The chain employs TRBV29-1 and TRBJ1-1, with a possible D match to TRBD1 (5 bases). Germline CDR1 reads SQVTM; CDR2 reads ANQGSEA. CDR3 length: 14 amino acids. Deletions cut 8 bases from V and 1 base from J, with 17 bases between. The CDR3 sequence is CSQRVRGWNTEAFF. The CDR3 DNA sequence: TGCAGCCAGAGGGTGCGGGGGTGGAACACTGAAGCTTTCTTT. Complete variable domain (other parts from reference TRBV29-1 and TRBJ1-1): SAVISQKPSRDICQRGTSLTIQCQVDSQVTMMFWYRQQPGQSLTLIATANQGSEATYESGFVIDKFPISRPNLTFSTLTVSNMSPEDSSIYLCSQRVRGWNTEAFFGQGTRLTVV.

The CDR3 here is CASSLDPTGVYGYTF. Here the CDR3 DNA reads TGTGCCAGCAGCTTAGACCCAACAGGGGTCTATGGCTACACCTTC. The chain is built from TRBV11-2 and TRBJ1-2, with 7 bases matching TRBD1. The CDR3 runs to 15 residues. Trimming cost V 0 bases and J 4 bases; bases outside gene matches: 5. Per germline, CDR1 SGHAT and CDR2 FQNNGV. Full variable domain (remainder filled in from reference TRBV11-2 and TRBJ1-2): EAGVAQSPRYKIIEKRQSVAFWCNPISGHATLYWYQQILGQGPKLLIQFQNNGVVDDSQLPKDRFSAERLKGVDSTLKIQPAKLEDSAVYLCASSLDPTGVYGYTFGSGTRLTVV.

The V gene is TRBV29-1, the J gene TRBJ2-3; D is uncertain. The germline gives CDR1 SQVTM, CDR2 ANQGSEA. The CDR3 is 12 residues long. Trimming pared 0 bases from V and 2 bases from J, leaving 3 bases between. The CDR3 reads CSVEELTDTQYF. The CDR3 DNA is TGCAGCGTTGAAGAACTCACAGATACGCAGTATTTT.

The count of this clone is one. The chain is built from TRBV27 and TRBJ2-1; TRBD1 matches at 9 bases. Germline values: CDR1 MNHEY, CDR2 SMNVEV (reference sequence). The trim removed 4 bases at V and 4 bases at J, leaving 23 bases unmatched. The CDR3 is 21 residues long. The CDR3 region has the DNA TGTGCCAGCAGTTCCTCCATACCGGGACAGGGATGGCCCCTTTCTTACAATGAGCAGTTCTTC. It encodes CASSSSIPGQGWPLSYNEQFF.

The V gene is TRBV5-1, the J gene TRBJ2-5, with a possible D match to TRBD2 (6 bases). Germline assignment: CDR1 SGHRS and CDR2 YFSETQ. The CDR3 has 16 residues. Trimming shortened V by 4 bases and J by 5 bases, and 21 bases separated the two germline ends. The DNA for the CDR3 is TGCGCCAGCAGCCCCTACTGGGGGACTCAAATCGAGACCCAGTACTTC. It is translated as CASSPYWGTQIETQYF.